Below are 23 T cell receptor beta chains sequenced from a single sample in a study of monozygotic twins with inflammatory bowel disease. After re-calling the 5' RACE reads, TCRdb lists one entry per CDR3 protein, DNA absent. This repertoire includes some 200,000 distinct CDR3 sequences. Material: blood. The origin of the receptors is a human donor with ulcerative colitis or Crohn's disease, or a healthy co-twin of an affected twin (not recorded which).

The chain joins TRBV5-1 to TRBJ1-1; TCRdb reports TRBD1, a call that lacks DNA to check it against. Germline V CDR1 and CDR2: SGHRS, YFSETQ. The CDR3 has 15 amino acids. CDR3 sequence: CASRPTTGSNTEAFF.

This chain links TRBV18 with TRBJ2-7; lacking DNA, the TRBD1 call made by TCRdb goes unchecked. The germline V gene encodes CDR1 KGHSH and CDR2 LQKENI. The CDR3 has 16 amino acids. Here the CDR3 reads CASSPFPGQRASEQYF.

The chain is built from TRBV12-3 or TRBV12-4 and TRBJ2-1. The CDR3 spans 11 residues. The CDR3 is CASCGDNEQFF.

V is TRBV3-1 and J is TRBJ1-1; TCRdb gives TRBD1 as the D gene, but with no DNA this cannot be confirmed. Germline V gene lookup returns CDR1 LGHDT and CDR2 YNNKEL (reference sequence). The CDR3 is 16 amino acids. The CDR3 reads CASSLRDRLMNTEAFF. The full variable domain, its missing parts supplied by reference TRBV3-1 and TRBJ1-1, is DTAVSQTPKYLVTQMGNDKSIKCEQNLGHDTMYWYKQDSKKFLKIMFSYNNKELIINETVPNRFSPKSPDKAHLNLHINSLELGDSAVYFCASSLRDRLMNTEAFFGQGTRLTVV.

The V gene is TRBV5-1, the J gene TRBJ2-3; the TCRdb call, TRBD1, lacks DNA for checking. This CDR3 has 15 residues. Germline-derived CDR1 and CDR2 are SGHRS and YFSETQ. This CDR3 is CASSLGQDRADTQYF.

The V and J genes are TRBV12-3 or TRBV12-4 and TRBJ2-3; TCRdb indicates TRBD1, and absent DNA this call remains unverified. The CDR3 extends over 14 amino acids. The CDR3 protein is CASRAGTATDTQYF.

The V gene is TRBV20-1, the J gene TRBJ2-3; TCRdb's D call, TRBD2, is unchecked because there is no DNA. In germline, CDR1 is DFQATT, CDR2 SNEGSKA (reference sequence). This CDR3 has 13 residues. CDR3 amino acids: CSAEVAGADTQYF.

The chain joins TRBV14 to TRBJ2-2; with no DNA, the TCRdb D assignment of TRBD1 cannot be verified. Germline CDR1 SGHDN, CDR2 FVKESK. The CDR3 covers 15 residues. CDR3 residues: CASSRRGSNTGELFF.

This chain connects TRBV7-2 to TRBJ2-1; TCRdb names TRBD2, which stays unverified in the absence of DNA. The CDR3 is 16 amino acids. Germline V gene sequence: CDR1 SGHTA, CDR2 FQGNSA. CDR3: CASSPHSGADYNEQFF.

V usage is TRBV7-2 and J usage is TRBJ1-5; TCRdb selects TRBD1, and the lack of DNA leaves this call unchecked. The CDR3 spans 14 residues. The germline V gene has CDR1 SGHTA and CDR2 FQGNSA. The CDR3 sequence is CASSFRGGDQPQHF.

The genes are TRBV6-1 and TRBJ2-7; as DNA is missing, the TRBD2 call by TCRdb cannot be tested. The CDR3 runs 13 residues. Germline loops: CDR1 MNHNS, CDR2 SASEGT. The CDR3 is CASTLGGAYEQYF.

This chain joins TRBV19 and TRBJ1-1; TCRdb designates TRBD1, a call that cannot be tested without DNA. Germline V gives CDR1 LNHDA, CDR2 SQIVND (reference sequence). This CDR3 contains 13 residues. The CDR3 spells CASARQLNTEAFF.

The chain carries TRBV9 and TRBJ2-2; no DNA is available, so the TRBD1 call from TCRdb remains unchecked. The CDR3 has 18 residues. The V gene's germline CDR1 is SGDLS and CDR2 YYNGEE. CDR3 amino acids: CASSAHPGAGYITGELFF.

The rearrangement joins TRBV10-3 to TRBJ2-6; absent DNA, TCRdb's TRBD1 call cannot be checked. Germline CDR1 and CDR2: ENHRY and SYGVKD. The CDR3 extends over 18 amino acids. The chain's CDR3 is CAITTPGTGAVGANVLTF.

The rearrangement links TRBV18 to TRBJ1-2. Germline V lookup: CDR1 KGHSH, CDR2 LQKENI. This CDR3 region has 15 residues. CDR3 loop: CASSPLGLSDNGYTF.

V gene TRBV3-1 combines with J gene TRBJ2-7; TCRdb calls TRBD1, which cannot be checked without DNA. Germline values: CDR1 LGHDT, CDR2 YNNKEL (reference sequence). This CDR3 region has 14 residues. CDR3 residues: CASSGQGLSYEQYF.

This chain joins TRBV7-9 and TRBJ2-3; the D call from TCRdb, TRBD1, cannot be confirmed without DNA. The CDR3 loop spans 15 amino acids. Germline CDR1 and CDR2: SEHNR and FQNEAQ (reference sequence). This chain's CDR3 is CASSLEGASTDTQYF.

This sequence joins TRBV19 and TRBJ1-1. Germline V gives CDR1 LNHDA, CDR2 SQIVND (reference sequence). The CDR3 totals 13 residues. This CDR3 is CASRRTEVTEAFF. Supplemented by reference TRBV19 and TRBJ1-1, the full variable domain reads DGGITQSPKYLFRKEGQNVTLSCEQNLNHDAMYWYRQDPGQGLRLIYYSQIVNDFQKGDIAEGYSVSREKKESFPLTVTSAQKNPTAFYLCASRRTEVTEAFFGQGTRLTVV.

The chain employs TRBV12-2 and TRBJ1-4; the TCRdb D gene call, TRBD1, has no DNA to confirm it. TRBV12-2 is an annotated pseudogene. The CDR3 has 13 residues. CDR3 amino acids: CASRPCTVEKLFF.

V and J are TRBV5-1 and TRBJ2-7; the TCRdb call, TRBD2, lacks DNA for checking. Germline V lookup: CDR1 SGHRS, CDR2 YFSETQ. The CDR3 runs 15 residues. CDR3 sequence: CASSKRERRRGEQYF.

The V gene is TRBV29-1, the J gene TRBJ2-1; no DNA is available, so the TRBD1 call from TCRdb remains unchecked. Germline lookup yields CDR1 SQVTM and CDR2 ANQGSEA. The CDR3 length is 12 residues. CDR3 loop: CSGAIRGYEQFF.

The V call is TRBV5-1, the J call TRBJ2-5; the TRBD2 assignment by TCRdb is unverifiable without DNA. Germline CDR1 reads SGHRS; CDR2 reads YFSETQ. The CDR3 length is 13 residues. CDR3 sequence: CASSLDGGETQYF.

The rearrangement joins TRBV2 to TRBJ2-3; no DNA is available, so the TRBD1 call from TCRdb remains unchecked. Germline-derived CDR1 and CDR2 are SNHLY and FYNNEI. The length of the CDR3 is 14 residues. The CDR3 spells CASSEDRAANTQYF.